Following are 24 T cell receptor beta chains from one sample sequenced in a study of T cells in Graves' hyperthyroidism and ophthalmopathy (dated by TCRdb to about 2019). The receptor library was made with multiplex PCR. The sample was run on an Illumina HiSeq 2000. The TCR beta CDR3 regions were amplified from RNA transcripts. For the first round of RT-PCR on the TCR CDR3, the HTBI primer set was used together with the Qiagen OneStep RT-PCR kit. The public reads were reanalyzed by TCRdb: fastp trimming at Q25, MiXCR alignment, in-frame beta chains only. Identical CDR3 proteins give one entry, which carries the most common genes and DNA. Present in this sample are 640,000 or so distinct CDR3 sequences, roughly 14% of which were seen just once. The ten largest clones represent around 4.5% of the sample. Sequencing used blood. Receptors originate from a woman aged 40 to 49 with Graves' ophthalmopathy.

This clonotype was found many times. The J gene is TRBJ1-2, the V gene TRBV12-3 or TRBV12-4; possible D gene TRBD1, 5 bases. With 5 bases removed from V and 2 bases from J, the gap between germline ends came to 21 bases. CDR3 length: 17 amino acids. Here the CDR3 DNA reads TGTGCCAGCAGTCCGCGAGGGGCCCCGTCCGTCAACTATGGCTACACCTTC. This encodes CASSPRGAPSVNYGYTF.

This clonotype has ten or more counts. The chain combines TRBV6-5 with TRBJ2-7; 9 nucleotides align to TRBD2. V gave up 2 bases and J gave up 0 bases; unmatched junction bases: 5. CDR3 length: 16 amino acids. The germline CDR1 and CDR2 sequences are MNHEY and SVGAGI. The CDR3 region is CASSYRAGGSSYEQYF. The CDR3 bases are TGTGCCAGCAGTTACCGGGCGGGAGGGAGCTCCTACGAGCAGTACTTC.

This clonotype has a count of ten or more. The chain joins TRBV4-1 to TRBJ1-5, with D unresolved. Trimming left V 1 base short and J 1 base short, with 5 bases between. The CDR3 extends over 14 amino acids. The germline gives CDR1 MGHRA, CDR2 YSYEKL. CDR3 sequence: CASSQGLSNQPQHF. Written as DNA, the CDR3 is TGCGCCAGCAGCCAAGGACTGAGCAATCAGCCCCAGCATTTT.

This clonotype has just a few counts. The V call is TRBV6-2 or TRBV6-3, the J call TRBJ1-5, with D perhaps matching TRBD1 (5 bases). Germline CDR1 is MNHEY and CDR2 is SVGEGT. The CDR3 contains 15 residues. V lost 2 bases and J 2 bases, leaving 10 bases between the germline ends. The DNA for the CDR3 is TGTGCCAGCAGTTACGCGGGGGTGGGCAATCAGCCCCAGCATTTT. Encoded protein: CASSYAGVGNQPQHF.

The chain has TRBV6-1 and TRBJ1-6, with D unresolved. Germline V gives CDR1 MNHNS, CDR2 SASEGT. The CDR3 covers 15 residues. V was clipped by 2 bases and J by 7 bases, with 12 bases between them. CDR3 protein: CASSEQGPLNSPLHF. For the CDR3, the DNA is TGTGCCAGCAGTGAACAAGGACCGCTGAATTCACCCCTCCACTTT.

This clonotype was seen repeatedly, ten times or more. This chain uses TRBV6-1 with TRBJ2-5; either TRBD1 or TRBD2 may fit D (5 bases each). The germline V gene has CDR1 MNHNS and CDR2 SASEGT. This CDR3 is built from 15 residues. V was pared by 2 bases and J by 3 bases, with 13 bases between. DNA of the CDR3: TGTGCCAGCAGTGAACCTCCGGGACGTAAAGAGACCCAGTACTTC. Translated: CASSEPPGRKETQYF.

This clonotype came up many times. This chain joins TRBV12-3 or TRBV12-4 and TRBJ2-4; D gene ambiguous. Trimming took off 6 bases at V and 6 bases at J, with 21 bases between the two ends. The CDR3 spans 16 residues. Here the CDR3 reads CASSPDTSERGNIQYF. The CDR3 DNA reads TGTGCCAGCAGCCCTGACACCTCCGAGCGCGGAAACATTCAGTACTTC.

This clonotype was detected ten times or more. V usage is TRBV28 and J usage is TRBJ1-5; D is undetermined. This CDR3 spans 12 amino acids. Germline assignment: CDR1 MDHEN and CDR2 SYDVKM. V dropped 6 bases and J dropped 5 bases, with 8 bases sitting between them. CDR3 nucleotides: TGTGCCAGCAGCCAACTCGATCAGCCCCAGCATTTT. It yields the protein CASSQLDQPQHF.

The sample holds many counts of this clonotype. V gene TRBV28 combines with J gene TRBJ2-7; the D gene is possibly TRBD2 (5 bases). The V gene's germline CDR1 is MDHEN and CDR2 SYDVKM. V lost 6 bases to trimming and J lost 1 base, with 13 bases between them. CDR3 length: 14 residues. The CDR3 region is CASRLERGSYEQYF. As DNA, the CDR3 is TGTGCCAGCAGATTGGAACGGGGTTCCTACGAGCAGTACTTC.

CDR3 loop: CSALTPPNYGYTF. The DNA for the CDR3 is TGCAGTGCTTTAACCCCTCCTAACTATGGCTACACCTTC. The V and J genes are TRBV20-1 and TRBJ1-2; D not resolved. CDR1 is DFQATT, CDR2 SNEGSKA, per germline (reference sequence). The CDR3 sequence is 13 residues long. Trimming cost V 5 bases and J 0 bases, with 10 bases left between them.

The chain uses TRBV28 and TRBJ1-5; D may be TRBD1 (6 bases). Germline V gene sequence: CDR1 MDHEN, CDR2 SYDVKM. The germline V and J ends were trimmed by 9 bases and 6 bases, with 18 bases remaining between them. The CDR3 is made up of 14 amino acids. CDR3 in DNA: TGTGCCAGTCTAGAGGCAGGGGTAAGTCAGCCCCAGCATTTT. Translated, it gives CASLEAGVSQPQHF.

The V call is TRBV11-3, the J call TRBJ2-7, with TRBD2 matching over 7 bases. CDR3 length: 13 residues. CDR1 is SGHNT, CDR2 YENEEA, per germline. The junction had 2 bases not matched to a gene; V was cut back by 0 bases and J by 6 bases. This chain's CDR3 is CASSLEAGREQYF. The CDR3, as DNA: TGTGCCAGCAGCTTAGAAGCGGGACGCGAGCAGTACTTC.

In its sample, this clonotype was seen many times. V is TRBV28 and J is TRBJ1-1; no clear D gene. The CDR3 sequence is 14 residues long. The V gene lost 3 bases and the J gene lost 0 bases, with 8 bases spanning the gap. Germline V gives CDR1 MDHEN, CDR2 SYDVKM. This CDR3 reads CASSLNSMNTEAFF. CDR3 bases: TGTGCCAGCAGTTTGAACAGCATGAACACTGAAGCTTTCTTT. Filled out from reference TRBV28 and TRBJ1-1, the complete variable domain reads DVKVTQSSRYLVKRTGEKVFLECVQDMDHENMFWYRQDPGLGLRLIYFSYDVKMKEKGDIPEGYSVSREKKERFSLILESASTNQTSMYLCASSLNSMNTEAFFGQGTRLTVV.

In this sample, this clonotype turned up many times. This chain uses TRBV20-1 with TRBJ2-5, with 10 bases matching TRBD2. This CDR3 has 14 amino acids. The trim removed 0 bases at V and 10 bases at J, leaving 8 bases unmatched. The germline V gene has CDR1 DFQATT and CDR2 SNEGSKA (reference sequence). This CDR3 is CSAREEAAGGHQYF. The CDR3 bases are TGCAGTGCTAGAGAGGAAGCAGCGGGAGGGCACCAGTACTTC.

This clonotype was picked up many times. The DNA of the CDR3 is TGCGCCAGCAGCTTGGAAGGGGTGTTGGATGGCTACACCTTC. This encodes CASSLEGVLDGYTF. The chain joins TRBV5-1 to TRBJ1-2, with a weak D call TRBD1 (5 bases). The CDR3 is 14 amino acids. Germline CDR1 reads SGHRS; CDR2 reads YFSETQ. V was cut by 0 bases and J by 6 bases, with 12 bases left in between.

In regard to this clonotype: At one end, the junction sequence differs from germline, possibly due to a read error. The rearrangement links TRBV6-2 or TRBV6-3 to TRBJ2-7; TRBD2 matches at 10 bases. The CDR3 is made up of 15 amino acids. Germline V CDR1 and CDR2: MNHEY, SVGEGT. CDR3 protein: CASSYGGLAGAVTDF. The CDR3 DNA reads as TGTGCCAGCAGTTATGGGGGCCTAGCGGGAGCCGTAACCGACTTC.

At least ten counts were recorded for this clonotype. This chain joins TRBV2 and TRBJ2-2; a weak D match, TRBD1 (6 bases). CDR1 is SNHLY and CDR2 is FYNNEI in the germline V gene. The V and J ends lost 8 bases and 5 bases respectively, with 21 bases between them. The CDR3 sequence is 16 residues long. Written as DNA, the CDR3 is TGTGCCAGCCAATATTCGAGTGTGAGGGGGACCGGGGAGCTGTTTTTT. Protein sequence: CASQYSSVRGTGELFF.

The chain has TRBV19 and TRBJ1-2; the match to TRBD1 covers 10 bases. Germline-derived CDR1 and CDR2 are LNHDA and SQIVND (reference sequence). The length of the CDR3 is 14 residues. The junction had 8 bases not matched to a gene; V was cut back by 5 bases and J by 8 bases. This chain's CDR3 is CASSGPGQGRGYTF. The CDR3 DNA reads as TGTGCCAGTAGTGGCCCGGGACAGGGGAGGGGCTACACCTTC.

The sample holds a few counts of this clonotype. V gene TRBV19 combines with J gene TRBJ1-5; 11 bases match TRBD1. CDR1 LNHDA and CDR2 SQIVND come from the germline V gene (reference sequence). With V trimmed by 6 bases and J by 5 bases, 6 bases remained unmatched. The CDR3 loop spans 15 amino acids. CDR3 nucleotide sequence: TGTGCCAGTAGCACCGGGACAGGGGGTCATCAGCCCCAGCATTTT. Translating it yields CASSTGTGGHQPQHF.

This clonotype was seen many times. The V call is TRBV10-3, the J call TRBJ2-5; 9 bases agree with TRBD2. Germline CDR1 is ENHRY and CDR2 is SYGVKD. The J segment lost 4 bases and the V segment lost 0 bases, leaving 6 bases of the junction unmatched. There are 16 residues in the CDR3. The CDR3 sequence: CAISESNLAGRETQYF. In DNA, the CDR3 is TGTGCCATCAGTGAGTCGAATCTAGCGGGACGAGAGACCCAGTACTTC.

Many counts were recorded for this clonotype. This chain joins TRBV15 and TRBJ1-2; 8 nucleotides line up with TRBD1. Germline values: CDR1 LNHNV, CDR2 YYDKDF (reference sequence). This CDR3 has 15 amino acids. V lost 5 bases and J lost 8; bases outside the gene matches: 13. The CDR3 region is CATSRVRQGSIGYTF. The CDR3 bases are TGTGCCACCAGCCGAGTGAGACAGGGGTCGATAGGCTACACCTTC.

This clonotype was seen ten or more times. Mismatch with germline at one junction end may stem from a read error. The CDR3 sequence: CASSTRLAVNAGELFF. The CDR3 DNA sequence: TGTGCCAGCAGCACACGACTAGCGGTGAACGCCGGGGAGCTGTTTTTT. The chain joins TRBV7-8 to TRBJ2-2; the match to TRBD2 covers 9 bases. The CDR3 consists of 16 residues. Germline loops: CDR1 SGHVS, CDR2 FQNEAQ.

The CDR3 DNA reads TGTGCCAGCAGCTTTTATTCAACCCAAGAGACCCAGTACTTC. It is translated as CASSFYSTQETQYF. The gene calls are TRBV7-2 and TRBJ2-5; D uncertain. Trimming cost V 3 bases and J 1 base, with 9 bases left between them. Looked up from germline, CDR1 is SGHTA and CDR2 is FQGNSA. The CDR3 contains 14 residues.

This clonotype was seen a handful of times. Written as DNA, the CDR3 is TGTGCCAGCAGCCCTTTACAGGGAGTGGGCGAGCAGTACTTC. This sequence encodes CASSPLQGVGEQYF. This sequence joins TRBV3-1 and TRBJ2-7, with D possibly matching TRBD1 (6 bases). Trimming took off 4 bases at V and 6 bases at J, with 16 bases between the two ends. Germline CDR1 LGHDT, CDR2 YNNKEL (reference sequence). The CDR3 has 14 residues.